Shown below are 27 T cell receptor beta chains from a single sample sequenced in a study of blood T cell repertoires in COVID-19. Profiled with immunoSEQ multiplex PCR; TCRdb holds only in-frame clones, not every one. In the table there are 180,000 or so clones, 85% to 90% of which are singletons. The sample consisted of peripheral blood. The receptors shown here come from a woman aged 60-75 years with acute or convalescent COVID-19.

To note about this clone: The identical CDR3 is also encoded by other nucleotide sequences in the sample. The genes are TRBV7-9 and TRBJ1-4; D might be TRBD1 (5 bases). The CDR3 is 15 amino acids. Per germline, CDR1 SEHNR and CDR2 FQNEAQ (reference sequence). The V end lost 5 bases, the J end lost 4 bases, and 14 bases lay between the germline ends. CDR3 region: CASSPGQGNNEKLFF. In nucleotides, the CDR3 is TGTGCCAGCAGCCCTGGCCAGGGCAATAATGAAAAACTGTTTTTT.

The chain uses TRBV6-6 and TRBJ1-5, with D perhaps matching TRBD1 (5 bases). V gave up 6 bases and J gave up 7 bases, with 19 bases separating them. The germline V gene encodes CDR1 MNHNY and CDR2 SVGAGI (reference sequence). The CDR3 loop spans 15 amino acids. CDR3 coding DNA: TGTGCCAGCAGGGGCGGCGGCAGGGCGAACCAGCCCCAGCATTTT. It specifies CASRGGGRANQPQHF.

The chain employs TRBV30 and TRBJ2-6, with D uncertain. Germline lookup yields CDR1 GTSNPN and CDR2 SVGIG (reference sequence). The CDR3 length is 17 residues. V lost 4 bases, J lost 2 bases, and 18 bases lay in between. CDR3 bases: TGTGCCTGGACTTTGAAGCATTTTATAGCTGGGGCCAACGTCCTGACTTTC. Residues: CAWTLKHFIAGANVLTF.

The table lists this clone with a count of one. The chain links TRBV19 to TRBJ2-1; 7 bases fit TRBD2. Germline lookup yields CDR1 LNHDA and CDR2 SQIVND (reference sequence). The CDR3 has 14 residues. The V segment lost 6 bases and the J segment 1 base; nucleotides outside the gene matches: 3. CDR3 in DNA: TGTGCCAGTAGGCGGGAGAGGTCCTACAATGAGCAGTTCTTC. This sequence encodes CASRRERSYNEQFF.

The CDR3 region is CASSPGGWTYVTGELFF. The CDR3 DNA reads as TGTGCCAGCAGCCCGGGGGGGTGGACGTATGTCACCGGGGAGCTGTTTTTT. The J gene is TRBJ2-2, the V gene TRBV7-9, with TRBD2 matching 8 bases. This CDR3 contains 17 residues. J was trimmed by 4 bases and V by 5 bases; bases with no gene match: 12. The germline CDR1 and CDR2 sequences are SEHNR and FQNEAQ (reference sequence).

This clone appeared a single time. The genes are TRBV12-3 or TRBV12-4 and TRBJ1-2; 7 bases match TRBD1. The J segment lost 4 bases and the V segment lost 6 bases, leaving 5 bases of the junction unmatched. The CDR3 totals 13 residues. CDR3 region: CASSTGVRYGYTF. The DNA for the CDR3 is TGTGCCAGCAGCACAGGGGTTCGCTATGGCTACACCTTC.

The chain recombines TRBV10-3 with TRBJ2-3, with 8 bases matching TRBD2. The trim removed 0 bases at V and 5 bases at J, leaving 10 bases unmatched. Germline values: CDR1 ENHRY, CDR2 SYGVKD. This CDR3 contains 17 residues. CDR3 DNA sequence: TGTGCCATCAGTGAGTCGACGGGGGGGAGTAAGAAAGATACGCAGTATTTT. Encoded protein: CAISESTGGSKKDTQYF.

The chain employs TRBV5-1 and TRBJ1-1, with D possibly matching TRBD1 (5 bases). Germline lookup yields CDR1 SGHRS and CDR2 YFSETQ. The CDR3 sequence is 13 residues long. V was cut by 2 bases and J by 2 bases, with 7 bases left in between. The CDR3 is CASSFQGNTEAFF. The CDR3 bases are TGCGCCAGCAGCTTCCAGGGAAACACTGAAGCTTTCTTT.

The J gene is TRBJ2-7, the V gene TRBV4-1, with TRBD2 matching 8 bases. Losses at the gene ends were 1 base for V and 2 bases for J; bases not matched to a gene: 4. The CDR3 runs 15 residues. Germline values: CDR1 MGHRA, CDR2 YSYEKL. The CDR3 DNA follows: TGCGCCAGCAGCCAAGCACCCGGGAGGGCCTACGAGCAGTACGTC. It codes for CASSQAPGRAYEQYV.

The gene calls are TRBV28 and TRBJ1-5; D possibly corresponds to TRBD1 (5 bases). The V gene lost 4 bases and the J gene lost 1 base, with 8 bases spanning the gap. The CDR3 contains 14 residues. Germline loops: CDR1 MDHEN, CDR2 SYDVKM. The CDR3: CASSSGGSNQPQHF. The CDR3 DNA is TGTGCCAGCAGTTCGGGGGGGAGCAATCAGCCCCAGCATTTT.

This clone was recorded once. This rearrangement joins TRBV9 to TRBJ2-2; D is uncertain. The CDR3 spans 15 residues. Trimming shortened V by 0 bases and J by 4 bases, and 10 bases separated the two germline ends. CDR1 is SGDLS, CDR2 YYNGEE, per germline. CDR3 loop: CASSVGSGGTGELFF. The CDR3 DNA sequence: TGTGCCAGCAGCGTAGGTTCGGGTGGCACCGGGGAGCTGTTTTTT.

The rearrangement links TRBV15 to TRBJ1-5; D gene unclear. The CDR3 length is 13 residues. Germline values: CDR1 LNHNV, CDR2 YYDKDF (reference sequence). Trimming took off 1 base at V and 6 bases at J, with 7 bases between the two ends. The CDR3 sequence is CATSRGWSQPQHF. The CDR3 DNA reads TGTGCCACCAGCAGAGGGTGGAGTCAGCCCCAGCATTTT.

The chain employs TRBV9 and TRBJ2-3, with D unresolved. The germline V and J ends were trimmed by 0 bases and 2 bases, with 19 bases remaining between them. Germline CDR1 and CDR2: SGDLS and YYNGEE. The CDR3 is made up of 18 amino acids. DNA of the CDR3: TGTGCCAGCAGCGTAGGGAGTTGGGTCCGGTCGAACACAGATACGCAGTATTTT. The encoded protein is CASSVGSWVRSNTDTQYF. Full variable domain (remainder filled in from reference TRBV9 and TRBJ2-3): DSGVTQTPKHLITATGQRVTLRCSPRSGDLSVYWYQQSLDQGLQFLIQYYNGEERAKGNILERFSAQQFPDLHSELNLSSLELGDSALYFCASSVGSWVRSNTDTQYFGPGTRLTVL.

The CDR3 nucleotides read TGTGCCAGCAGTTTACATGGAACGAGGGTGGGTCAGCCCCAGCATTTT. It specifies CASSLHGTRVGQPQHF. The chain uses TRBV27 and TRBJ1-5; no firm D call. This CDR3 has 16 residues. With 2 bases removed from V and 6 bases from J, the gap between germline ends came to 17 bases. The germline V gene has CDR1 MNHEY and CDR2 SMNVEV (reference sequence).

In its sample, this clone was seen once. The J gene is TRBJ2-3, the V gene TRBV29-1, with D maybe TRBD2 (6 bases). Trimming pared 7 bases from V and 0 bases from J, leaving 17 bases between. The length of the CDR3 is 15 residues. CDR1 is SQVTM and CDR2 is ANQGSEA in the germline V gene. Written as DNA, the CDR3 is TGCAGCGCCCGTCCGGGACTCGCTAGCACAGATACGCAGTATTTT. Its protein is CSARPGLASTDTQYF.

The CDR3 nucleotides read TGTGCCAGCAGCGTAGGGACTATCAATCAGCCCCAGCATTTT. Amino acid sequence: CASSVGTINQPQHF. The chain couples TRBV9 to TRBJ1-5; D unresolved. CDR1 is SGDLS, CDR2 YYNGEE, per germline. This CDR3 is 14 amino acids long. Trimming removed 0 bases from V and 3 bases from J, with 7 bases in between.

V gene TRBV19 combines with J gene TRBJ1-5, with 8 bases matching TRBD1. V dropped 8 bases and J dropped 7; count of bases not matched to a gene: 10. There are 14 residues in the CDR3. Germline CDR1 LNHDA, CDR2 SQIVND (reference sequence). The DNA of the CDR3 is TGTGCCAGTGTCCAGGGGACAGGATACCAGCCCCAGCATTTT. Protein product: CASVQGTGYQPQHF.

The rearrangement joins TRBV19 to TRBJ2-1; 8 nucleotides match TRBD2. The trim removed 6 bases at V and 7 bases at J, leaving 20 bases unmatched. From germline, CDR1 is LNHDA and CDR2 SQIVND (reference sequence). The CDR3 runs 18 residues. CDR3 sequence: CASRPRGGSGSVLNEQFF. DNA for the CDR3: TGTGCCAGTAGACCCCGGGGGGGGAGCGGGAGTGTCCTAAATGAGCAGTTCTTC.

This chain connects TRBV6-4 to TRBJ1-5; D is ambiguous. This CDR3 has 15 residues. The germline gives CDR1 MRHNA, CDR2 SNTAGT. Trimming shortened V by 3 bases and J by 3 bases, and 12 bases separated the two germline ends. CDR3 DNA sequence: TGTGCCAGCAGTGAATCCGGGAACCCCAATCAGCCCCAGCATTTT. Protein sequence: CASSESGNPNQPQHF.

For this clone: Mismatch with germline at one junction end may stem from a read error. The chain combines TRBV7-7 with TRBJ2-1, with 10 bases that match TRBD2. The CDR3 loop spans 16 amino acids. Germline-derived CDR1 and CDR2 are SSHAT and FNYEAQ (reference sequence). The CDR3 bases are TGTGCTAGCAGCCTCGGACTAGCGGTCCCCCACAATGAGCAGTTCTTC. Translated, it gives CASSLGLAVPHNEQFF.

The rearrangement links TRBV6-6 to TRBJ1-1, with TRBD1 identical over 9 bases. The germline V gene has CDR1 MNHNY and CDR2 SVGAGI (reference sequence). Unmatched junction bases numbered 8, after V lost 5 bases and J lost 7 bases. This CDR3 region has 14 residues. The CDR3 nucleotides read TGTGCCAGCAGTATTACAGGGGGCTCTATTGAAGCTTTCTTT. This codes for CASSITGGSIEAFF.

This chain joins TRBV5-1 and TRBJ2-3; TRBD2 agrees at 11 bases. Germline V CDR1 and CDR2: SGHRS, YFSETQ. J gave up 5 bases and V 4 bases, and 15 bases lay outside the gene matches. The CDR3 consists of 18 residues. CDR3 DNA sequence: TGCGCCAGCAGCCCGAGACCAACTAGCGGGAGTGTGGGAGATACGCAGTATTTT. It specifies CASSPRPTSGSVGDTQYF. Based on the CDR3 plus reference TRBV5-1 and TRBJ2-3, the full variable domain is KAGVTQTPRYLIKTRGQQVTLSCSPISGHRSVSWYQQTPGQGLQFLFEYFSETQRNKGNFPGRFSGRQFSNSRSEMNVSTLELGDSALYLCASSPRPTSGSVGDTQYFGPGTRLTVL.

The CDR3 sequence is CASSNWGGQDTQYF. In DNA form, the CDR3 reads TGTGCCAGCAGTAACTGGGGGGGTCAAGATACGCAGTATTTT. V is TRBV28 and J is TRBJ2-3; 7 bases fit TRBD2. V gave up 5 bases and J gave up 5 bases; unmatched junction bases: 7. The germline CDR1 and CDR2 sequences are MDHEN and SYDVKM. The CDR3 runs 14 residues.

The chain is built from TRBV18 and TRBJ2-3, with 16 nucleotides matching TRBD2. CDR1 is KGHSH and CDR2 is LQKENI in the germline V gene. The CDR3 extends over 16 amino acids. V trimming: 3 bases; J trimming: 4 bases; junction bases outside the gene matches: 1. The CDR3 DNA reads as TGTGCCAGCTCACCGGGACTAGCGGGAGGGCCAGATACGCAGTATTTT. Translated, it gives CASSPGLAGGPDTQYF.

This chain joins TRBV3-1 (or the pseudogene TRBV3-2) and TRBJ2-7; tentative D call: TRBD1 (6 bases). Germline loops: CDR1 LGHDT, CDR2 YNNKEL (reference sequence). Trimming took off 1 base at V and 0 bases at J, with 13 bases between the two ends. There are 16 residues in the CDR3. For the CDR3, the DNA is TGTGCCAGCAGCCAAGTCCCAGGGGAGAGCTCCTACGAGCAGTACTTC. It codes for CASSQVPGESSYEQYF.

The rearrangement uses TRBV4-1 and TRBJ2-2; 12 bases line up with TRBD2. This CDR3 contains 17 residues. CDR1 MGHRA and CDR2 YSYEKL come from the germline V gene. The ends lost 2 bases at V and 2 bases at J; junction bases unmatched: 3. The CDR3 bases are TGCGCCAGCAGCCAACCTAGCGGGAGGGCCAACACCGGGGAGCTGTTTTTT. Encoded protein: CASSQPSGRANTGELFF.

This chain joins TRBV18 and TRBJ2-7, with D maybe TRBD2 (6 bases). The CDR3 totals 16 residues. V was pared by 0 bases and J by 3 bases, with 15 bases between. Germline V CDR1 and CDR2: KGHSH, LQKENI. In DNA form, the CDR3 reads TGTGCCAGCTCACCACCGAATGCGGGAAGGGTCTACGAGCAGTACTTC. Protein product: CASSPPNAGRVYEQYF.